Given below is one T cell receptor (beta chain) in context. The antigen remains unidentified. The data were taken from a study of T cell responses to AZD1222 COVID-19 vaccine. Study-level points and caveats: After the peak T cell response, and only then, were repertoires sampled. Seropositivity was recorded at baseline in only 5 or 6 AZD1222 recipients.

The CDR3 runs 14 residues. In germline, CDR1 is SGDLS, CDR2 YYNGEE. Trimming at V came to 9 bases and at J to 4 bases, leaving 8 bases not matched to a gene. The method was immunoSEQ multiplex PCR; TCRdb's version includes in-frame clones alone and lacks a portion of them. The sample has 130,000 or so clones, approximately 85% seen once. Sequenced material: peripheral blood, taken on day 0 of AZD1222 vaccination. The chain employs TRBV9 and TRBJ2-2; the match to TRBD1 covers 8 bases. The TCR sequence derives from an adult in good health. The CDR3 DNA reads TGTGCCACGGGCGGACAGGGAGCCACCGGGGAGCTGTTTTTT. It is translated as CATGGQGATGELFF.